The present T cell receptor beta chain was sequenced within a study of PD-L1 blockade in urothelial cancer. Germline V gene data show CDR1 as SQVTM and CDR2 as ANQGSEA. The CDR3 is 13 residues long. V was trimmed by 4 bases and J by 4 bases, leaving 13 bases between them. The protocol was immunoSEQ multiplex PCR, while the TCRdb copy is restricted to in-frame clones and leaves out a portion. The sample lists 44,000 or so clones, 70% to 90% occurring once. The receptor was derived from a man aged 80 or over with urothelial cancer. The sample was PBMCs, taken around atezolizumab (anti-PD-L1) treatment. This rearrangement joins TRBV29-1 to TRBJ2-5; a possible D gene is TRBD1 (5 bases). The CDR3 region is CSVAEGVGETQYF. The CDR3 coding sequence is TGCAGCGTTGCAGAAGGGGTGGGAGAGACCCAGTACTTC. The whole variable domain, remainder taken from reference TRBV29-1 and TRBJ2-5, is SAVISQKPSRDICQRGTSLTIQCQVDSQVTMMFWYRQQPGQSLTLIATANQGSEATYESGFVIDKFPISRPNLTFSTLTVSNMSPEDSSIYLCSVAEGVGETQYFGPGTRLLVL.